This T cell receptor beta chain appears in the sequencing data of a study of blood T cells in healthy people across ages. Study-level results: There was no known CMV status for donors, so expanded clonotype changes were possibly confounded. Naive CD4+ cell counts and diversity both ran higher in long-lived than in aged donors.

For the second PCR, which ran for about 7 to 11 cycles, a sample-barcoded 5' primer and a J-beta primer mix were used. TCRdb fed the 5' RACE reads into MiXCR, producing one record per CDR3 protein. The sample has roughly 1.9 million distinct CDR3 sequences, about two fifths seen once. This clonotype was picked up a small number of times. Its antigen is still unknown. CDR1 and CDR2 from the germline V gene are ENHRY and SYGVKD. This CDR3 spans 15 amino acids. After removal of 0 bases from V and 5 bases from J, the junction contained 7 bases not matched to a gene. Donors were systemically healthy Caucasian individuals from Russia aged about 6 to 95 years. For every donor, a draw yielded 7.5 to 10 milliliters of peripheral blood.

The sequence came from a human donor in good health. Sequencing input: blood. The chain joins TRBV10-3 to TRBJ2-7; 7 bases map to TRBD1. For the CDR3, the DNA is TGTGCCATCAGTGAGTCACAGGGGTTCGTGCACGAGCAGTACTTC. It codes for CAISESQGFVHEQYF.